A single T cell receptor beta chain is shown here with its context. At the DNA level, this CDR3 is encoded by other sequences in the same sample as well. Participants' own reports of clinical history determined their cohort assignment. Original analysis: How many nucleated cells were present was estimated from reference gene primer amplification. The data were produced by immunoSEQ multiplex PCR, yet TCRdb's version contains in-frame clones alone and is incomplete. D and trimming were read from the DNA, whereas the V and J calls and clone size are those reported in that table. The data show 300,000 to 350,000 clones, 85% to 90% seen once. CDR1 MNHEY and CDR2 SMNVEV come from the germline V gene (reference sequence). The V gene lost 2 bases and the J gene lost 3 bases, with 14 bases spanning the gap. This CDR3 region has 15 residues. The sample is drawn from a study of blood T cell repertoires in COVID-19. Study as a whole: Donors in the United States, Italy and Spain gave samples during acute or convalescent COVID-19. T cells, B-cell-depleted T cells, or PBMCs supplied cDNA or gDNA.

What was sequenced was PBMCs or T cells enriched from blood (not recorded which). This sequence was found in a woman aged 18-29 years with acute COVID-19. The V and J genes are TRBV27 and TRBJ2-7; D possibly corresponds to TRBD2 (6 bases). CDR3 in DNA: TGTGCCAGCAGTTTAAATTCCGGGAGAGACTACGAGCAGTACTTC. It yields the protein CASSLNSGRDYEQYF.